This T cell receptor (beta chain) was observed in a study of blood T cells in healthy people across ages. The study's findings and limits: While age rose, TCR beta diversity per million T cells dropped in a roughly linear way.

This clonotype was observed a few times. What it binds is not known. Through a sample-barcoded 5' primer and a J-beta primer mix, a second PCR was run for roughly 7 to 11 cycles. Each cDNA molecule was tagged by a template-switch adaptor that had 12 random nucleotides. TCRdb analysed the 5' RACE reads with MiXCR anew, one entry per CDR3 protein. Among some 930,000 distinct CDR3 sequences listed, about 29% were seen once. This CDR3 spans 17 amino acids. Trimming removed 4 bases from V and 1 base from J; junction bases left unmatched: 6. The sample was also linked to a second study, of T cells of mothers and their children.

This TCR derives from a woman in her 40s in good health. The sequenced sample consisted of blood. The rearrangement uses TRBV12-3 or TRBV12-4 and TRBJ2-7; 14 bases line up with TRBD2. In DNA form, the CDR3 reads TGTGCCAGCAGTTCAAGACTAGCGGGGGGGCTATCCTACGAGCAGTACTTC. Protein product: CASSSRLAGGLSYEQYF.